A single sample gave rise to the 19 T cell receptor beta chains below, sequenced in a study of Graves' ophthalmopathy and Graves' hyperthyroidism. RNA transcripts provided the template for amplifying TCR beta CDR3 regions. The first-round RT-PCR employed HTBI primers together with the Qiagen OneStep RT-PCR kit. A multiplex PCR was then performed as the second round. TCRdb re-called the multiplex PCR reads with MiXCR, one entry per CDR3 protein. The sample lists 650,000 to 900,000 distinct CDR3 sequences, around 40% occurring once. Sequenced sample: peripheral blood. Receptors were obtained from an adult man with Graves' ophthalmopathy.

The chain uses TRBV9 and TRBJ2-3; D may be TRBD2 (6 bases). The CDR3 has 16 amino acids. Trimming removed 5 bases at V and 1 base at J, with 17 bases between. CDR1 and CDR2 from the germline V gene are SGDLS and YYNGEE. This CDR3 reads CASSLAGREGTDTQYF. The CDR3 nucleotides read TGTGCCAGCAGTTTGGCAGGCAGGGAGGGCACAGATACGCAGTATTTT.

At least ten counts were recorded for this clonotype. The CDR3 sequence is CSVEDRQGSSGYTF. The CDR3 coding sequence is TGCAGCGTTGAAGATCGGCAGGGGAGTAGTGGCTACACCTTC. V is TRBV29-1 and J is TRBJ1-2; possible D gene TRBD1, 6 bases. The CDR3 runs to 14 residues. Trimming left V 0 bases short and J 7 bases short, with 15 bases between. Per the germline V gene, CDR1 is SQVTM and CDR2 is ANQGSEA.

The genes are TRBV25-1 and TRBJ1-6; perhaps TRBD1 as D (5 bases). The CDR3 runs to 19 residues. CDR1 and CDR2 from the germline V gene are MGHDK and SYGVNS. V gave up 5 bases and J gave up 3 bases, with 23 bases separating them. The CDR3 here is CASSLALPGPKDYNSPLHF. The CDR3 DNA follows: TGTGCCAGCAGTTTAGCGCTACCGGGACCGAAGGACTATAATTCACCCCTCCACTTT.

This clonotype has more than one count but fewer than ten. The J gene is TRBJ1-2, the V gene TRBV12-3 or TRBV12-4; D may be TRBD1 (5 bases). The CDR3 contains 15 residues. Trimming removed 2 bases at V and 2 bases at J, with 12 bases between. The CDR3 protein is CASSLKARTNYGYTF. CDR3 bases: TGTGCCAGCAGTTTAAAAGCCAGGACAAACTATGGCTACACCTTC.

The V call is TRBV7-9, the J call TRBJ1-4; no definite D call. Trimming pared 1 base from V and 6 bases from J, leaving 6 bases between. CDR1 and CDR2 from the germline V gene are SEHNR and FQNEAQ (reference sequence). This CDR3 is 13 amino acids long. CDR3 DNA: TGTGCCAGCAGCTTAGGCCCAGATGAAAAACTGTTTTTT. Its protein is CASSLGPDEKLFF.

The chain employs TRBV29-1 and TRBJ2-2, with unresolved D. Germline CDR1 SQVTM, CDR2 ANQGSEA. Trimming cost V 8 bases and J 2 bases, with 6 bases left between them. The CDR3 is 11 residues long. Here the CDR3 reads CSLVNTGELFF. In DNA form, the CDR3 reads TGCAGCCTGGTAAACACCGGGGAGCTGTTTTTT.

This clonotype has ten or more counts. The chain combines TRBV7-2 with TRBJ1-1, with D unresolved. V lost 3 bases, J lost 3 bases, and 11 bases lay in between. Germline V gives CDR1 SGHTA, CDR2 FQGNSA. This CDR3 is 14 amino acids long. The CDR3 loop reads CASSLLWADTEAFF. The CDR3 coding sequence is TGTGCCAGCAGCTTGTTGTGGGCGGACACTGAAGCTTTCTTT.

The rearrangement links TRBV6-2 or TRBV6-3 to TRBJ1-6, with D maybe TRBD1 (6 bases). The length of the CDR3 is 13 residues. V was shortened by 8 bases and J by 7 bases, with 12 bases between the two germline ends. Germline loops: CDR1 MNHEY, CDR2 SVGEGT. The CDR3 nucleotides are TGTGCCAGCCATAGACAGGAAAATTCACCCCTCCACTTT. Translation: CASHRQENSPLHF.

This sequence joins TRBV19 and TRBJ1-5; D might be TRBD1 (5 bases). V gave up 3 bases and J gave up 5 bases, with 11 bases separating them. CDR1 and CDR2 from the germline V gene are LNHDA and SQIVND (reference sequence). The length of the CDR3 is 14 residues. CDR3 region: CASSIVGGYQPQHF. The CDR3 nucleotides are TGTGCCAGTAGTATCGTCGGGGGGTATCAGCCCCAGCATTTT. Filled out from reference TRBV19 and TRBJ1-5, the complete variable domain reads DGGITQSPKYLFRKEGQNVTLSCEQNLNHDAMYWYRQDPGQGLRLIYYSQIVNDFQKGDIAEGYSVSREKKESFPLTVTSAQKNPTAFYLCASSIVGGYQPQHFGDGTRLSIL.

V is TRBV6-5 and J is TRBJ1-2; 7 bases match TRBD1. The CDR3 covers 12 residues. The germline gives CDR1 MNHEY, CDR2 SVGAGI. With 5 bases clipped from V and 12 bases from J, the junction kept 9 bases outside the gene matches. The CDR3 nucleotides read TGTGCCAGCAGTGTAGAGACAGGGAGCCACACCTTC. Its translation: CASSVETGSHTF.

This chain uses TRBV9 with TRBJ2-2; D uncertain. V was cut by 0 bases and J by 4 bases, with 10 bases left in between. CDR1 SGDLS and CDR2 YYNGEE come from the germline V gene. This CDR3 has 15 amino acids. For the CDR3, the DNA is TGTGCCAGCAGCGTAGCATTACAAGGCACCGGGGAGCTGTTTTTT. Translation: CASSVALQGTGELFF.

This clonotype occurred a few times. J is TRBJ2-2 and V is TRBV25-1; weak D call: TRBD2 (6 bases). Germline V gene data show CDR1 as MGHDK and CDR2 as SYGVNS. V lost 6 bases and J lost 4, with 15 bases in between. The CDR3 is 15 residues long. CDR3 loop: CASSQGGIGTGELFF. For the CDR3, the DNA is TGTGCCAGCAGCCAAGGAGGGATAGGCACCGGGGAGCTGTTTTTT.

This clonotype was counted many times. The CDR3 here is CASSVVPGQETQYF. The CDR3 DNA reads TGTGCCAGCAGTGTTGTCCCAGGACAAGAGACCCAGTACTTC. The chain recombines TRBV2 with TRBJ2-5; no reliable D call. V shed 4 bases and J shed 2 bases, with 11 bases lying between them. The CDR3 runs to 14 residues. Looked up from germline, CDR1 is SNHLY and CDR2 is FYNNEI.

The chain carries TRBV7-2 and TRBJ2-6; a weak D match, TRBD1 (5 bases). CDR1 is SGHTA, CDR2 FQGNSA, per germline. V shed 2 bases and J shed 1 base, with 12 bases lying between them. The CDR3 sequence is 17 residues long. As DNA, the CDR3 is TGTGCCAGCAGCTTATTCAGGGTCGTTTCTGGGGCCAACGTCCTGACTTTC. Its translation: CASSLFRVVSGANVLTF.

The chain links TRBV15 to TRBJ2-5, with 8 positions matching TRBD1. J gave up 4 bases and V 4 bases, and 5 bases lay outside the gene matches. This CDR3 comprises 14 residues. Per the germline V gene, CDR1 is LNHNV and CDR2 is YYDKDF (reference sequence). As DNA, the CDR3 is TGTGCCACCAGCATTGGACAGGGATTAGAGACCCAGTACTTC. As protein: CATSIGQGLETQYF.

This clonotype has ten or more counts. This rearrangement joins TRBV29-1 to TRBJ1-1, with a weak D call TRBD1 (5 bases). Germline CDR1 is SQVTM and CDR2 is ANQGSEA. V lost 3 bases, J lost 5 bases, and 13 bases lay in between. This CDR3 has 13 residues. The CDR3 nucleotides are TGCAGCGTTGATTCCGGGGCAGGAACTGAAGCTTTCTTT. Its translation is CSVDSGAGTEAFF. The full variable domain, with the rest looked up from reference TRBV29-1 and TRBJ1-1, is SAVISQKPSRDICQRGTSLTIQCQVDSQVTMMFWYRQQPGQSLTLIATANQGSEATYESGFVIDKFPISRPNLTFSTLTVSNMSPEDSSIYLCSVDSGAGTEAFFGQGTRLTVV.

The J gene is TRBJ1-4, the V gene TRBV5-1, with a possible D match to TRBD1 (5 bases). In germline, CDR1 is SGHRS, CDR2 YFSETQ. Trimming took off 0 bases at V and 3 bases at J, with 12 bases between the two ends. The CDR3 is made up of 16 amino acids. CDR3 sequence reads: CASSLGQLAANEKLFF. CDR3 nucleotides: TGCGCCAGCAGCTTGGGACAGCTTGCAGCTAATGAAAAACTGTTTTTT.

The genes are TRBV24-1 and TRBJ1-5, with D possibly matching TRBD1 (6 bases). From germline, CDR1 is KGHDR and CDR2 SFDVKD. Trimming cost V 4 bases and J 11 bases, with 17 bases left between them. This CDR3 is built from 14 residues. The CDR3 loop is CATSENRDAGAQHF. DNA for the CDR3: TGTGCCACCAGTGAGAACCGGGACGCAGGGGCCCAGCATTTT.

This clonotype has a single count. The chain has TRBV10-3 and TRBJ2-2; unclear D gene. The germline gives CDR1 ENHRY, CDR2 SYGVKD. Trimming took off 3 bases at V and 4 bases at J, with 12 bases between the two ends. The CDR3 has 15 residues. Here the CDR3 DNA reads TGTGCCATCAGTGACCAAGGGTTGAGCACCGGGGAGCTGTTTTTT. This gives the protein CAISDQGLSTGELFF.